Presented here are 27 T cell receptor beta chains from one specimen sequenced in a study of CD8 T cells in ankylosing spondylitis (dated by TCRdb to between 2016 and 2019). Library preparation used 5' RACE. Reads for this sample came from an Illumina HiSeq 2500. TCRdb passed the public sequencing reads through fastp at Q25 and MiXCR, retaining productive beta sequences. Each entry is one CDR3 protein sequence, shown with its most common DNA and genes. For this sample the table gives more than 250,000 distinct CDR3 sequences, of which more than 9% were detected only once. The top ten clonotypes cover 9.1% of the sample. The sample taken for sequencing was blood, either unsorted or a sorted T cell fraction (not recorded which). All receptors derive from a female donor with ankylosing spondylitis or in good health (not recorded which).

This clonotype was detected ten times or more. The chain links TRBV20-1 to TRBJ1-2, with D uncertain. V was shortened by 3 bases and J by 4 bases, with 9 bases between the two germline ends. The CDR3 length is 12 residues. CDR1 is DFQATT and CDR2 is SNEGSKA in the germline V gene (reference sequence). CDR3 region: CSASQQSYGYTF. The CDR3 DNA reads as TGCAGTGCTAGTCAACAGAGCTATGGCTACACCTTC.

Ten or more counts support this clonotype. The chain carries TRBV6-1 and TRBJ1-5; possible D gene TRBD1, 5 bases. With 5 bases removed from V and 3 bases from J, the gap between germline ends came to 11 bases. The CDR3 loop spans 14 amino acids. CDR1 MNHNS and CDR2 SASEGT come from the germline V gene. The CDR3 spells CASSLRQINQPQHF. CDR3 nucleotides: TGTGCCAGCAGTCTGCGACAGATCAATCAGCCCCAGCATTTT.

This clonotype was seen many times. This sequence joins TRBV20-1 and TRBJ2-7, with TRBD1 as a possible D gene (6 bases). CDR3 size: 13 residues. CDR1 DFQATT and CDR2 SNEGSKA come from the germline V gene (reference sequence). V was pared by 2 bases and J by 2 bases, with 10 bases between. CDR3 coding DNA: TGCAGTGCTAGATCGGACAGAACCTACGAGCAGTACTTC. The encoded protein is CSARSDRTYEQYF.

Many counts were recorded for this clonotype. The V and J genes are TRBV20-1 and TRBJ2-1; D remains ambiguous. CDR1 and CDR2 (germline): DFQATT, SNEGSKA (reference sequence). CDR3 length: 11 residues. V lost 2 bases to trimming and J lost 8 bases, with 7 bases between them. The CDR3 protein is CSARSIDEQFF. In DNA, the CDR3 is TGCAGTGCTAGAAGTATCGATGAGCAGTTCTTC.

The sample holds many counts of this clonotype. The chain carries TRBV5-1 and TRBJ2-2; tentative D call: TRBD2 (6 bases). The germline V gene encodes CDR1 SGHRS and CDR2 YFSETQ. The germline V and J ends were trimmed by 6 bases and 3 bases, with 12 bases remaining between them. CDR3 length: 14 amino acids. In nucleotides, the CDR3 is TGCGCCAGCACAGGGACTTTTCACACCGGGGAGCTGTTTTTT. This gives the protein CASTGTFHTGELFF.

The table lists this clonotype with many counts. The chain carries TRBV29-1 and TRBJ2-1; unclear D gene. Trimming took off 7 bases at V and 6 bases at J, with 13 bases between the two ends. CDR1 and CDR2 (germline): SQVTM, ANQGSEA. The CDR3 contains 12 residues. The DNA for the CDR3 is TGCAGCGGTCGCCCGGCGCGCAATGAGCAGTTCTTC. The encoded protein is CSGRPARNEQFF.

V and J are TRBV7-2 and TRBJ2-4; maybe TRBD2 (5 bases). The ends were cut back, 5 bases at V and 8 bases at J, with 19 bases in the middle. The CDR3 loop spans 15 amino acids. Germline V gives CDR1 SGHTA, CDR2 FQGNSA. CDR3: CASSLRGFKSDIQYF. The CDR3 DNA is TGTGCCAGCAGCCTCCGGGGATTTAAATCGGACATTCAGTACTTC.

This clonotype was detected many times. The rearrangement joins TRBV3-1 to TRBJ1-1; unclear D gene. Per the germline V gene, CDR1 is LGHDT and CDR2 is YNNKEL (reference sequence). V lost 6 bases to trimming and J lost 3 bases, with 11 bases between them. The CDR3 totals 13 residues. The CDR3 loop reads CASRRGRYTEAFF. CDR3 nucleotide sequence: TGTGCCAGCAGACGTGGACGCTACACTGAAGCTTTCTTT.

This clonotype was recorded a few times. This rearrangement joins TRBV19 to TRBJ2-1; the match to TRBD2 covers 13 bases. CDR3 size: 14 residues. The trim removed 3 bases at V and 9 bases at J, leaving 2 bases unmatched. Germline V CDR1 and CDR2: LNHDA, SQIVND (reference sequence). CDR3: CASSIGLAGAEQFF. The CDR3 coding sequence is TGTGCCAGTAGTATCGGACTAGCGGGAGCTGAGCAGTTCTTC.

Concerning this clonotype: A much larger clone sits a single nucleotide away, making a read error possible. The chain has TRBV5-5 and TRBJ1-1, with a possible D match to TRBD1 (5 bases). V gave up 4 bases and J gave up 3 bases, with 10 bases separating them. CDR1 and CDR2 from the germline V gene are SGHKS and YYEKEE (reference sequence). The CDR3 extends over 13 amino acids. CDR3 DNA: TGTGCCAGCAGCATCGAAGGGGACACTGAAGCTTTCTTT. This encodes CASSIEGDTEAFF.

Here the CDR3 reads CASCQDHGALETQYF. CDR3 DNA sequence: TGTGCCTCCTGCCAAGATCACGGGGCACTGGAGACCCAGTACTTC. The chain recombines TRBV3-1 with TRBJ2-5, with D perhaps being TRBD1 or TRBD2 (5 bases each). The length of the CDR3 is 15 residues. Germline assignment: CDR1 LGHDT and CDR2 YNNKEL (reference sequence). Trimming removed 11 bases at V and 5 bases at J, with 24 bases between.

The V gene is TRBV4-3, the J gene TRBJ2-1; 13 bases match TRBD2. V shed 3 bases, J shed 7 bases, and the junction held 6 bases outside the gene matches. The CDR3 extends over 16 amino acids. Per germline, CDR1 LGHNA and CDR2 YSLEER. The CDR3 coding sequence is TGCGCCAGCAGCCACCCCGGGACTAGCGGGAAGAATGAGCAGTTCTTC. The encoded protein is CASSHPGTSGKNEQFF.

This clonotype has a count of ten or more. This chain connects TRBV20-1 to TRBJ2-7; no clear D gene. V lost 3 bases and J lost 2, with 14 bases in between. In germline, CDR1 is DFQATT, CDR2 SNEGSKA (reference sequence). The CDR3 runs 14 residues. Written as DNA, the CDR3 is TGCAGTGCTAGTCGTCTAGGCCGAACCTACGAGCAGTACTTC. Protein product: CSASRLGRTYEQYF.

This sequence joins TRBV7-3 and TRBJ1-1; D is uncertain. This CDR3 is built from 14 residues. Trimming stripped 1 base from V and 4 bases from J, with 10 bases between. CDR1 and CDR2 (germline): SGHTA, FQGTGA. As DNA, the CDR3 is TGTGCCAGCAGCTTAATGGGCCCCAGCACTGAAGCTTTCTTT. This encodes CASSLMGPSTEAFF.

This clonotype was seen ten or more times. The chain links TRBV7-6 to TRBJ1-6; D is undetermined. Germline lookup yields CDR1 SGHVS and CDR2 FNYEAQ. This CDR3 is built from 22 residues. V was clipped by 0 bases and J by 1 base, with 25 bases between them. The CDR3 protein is CASSLAPLGETLIRSYNSPLHF. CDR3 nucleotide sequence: TGTGCCAGCAGCTTAGCGCCCCTAGGCGAGACACTGATTAGGTCCTATAATTCACCCCTCCACTTT.

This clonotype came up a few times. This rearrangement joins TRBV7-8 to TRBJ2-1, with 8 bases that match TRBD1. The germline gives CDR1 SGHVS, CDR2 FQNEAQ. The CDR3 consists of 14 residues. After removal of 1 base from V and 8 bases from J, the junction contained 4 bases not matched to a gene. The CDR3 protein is CASSLETGVDEQFF. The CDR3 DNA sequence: TGTGCCAGCAGCTTAGAGACAGGGGTGGATGAGCAGTTCTTC.

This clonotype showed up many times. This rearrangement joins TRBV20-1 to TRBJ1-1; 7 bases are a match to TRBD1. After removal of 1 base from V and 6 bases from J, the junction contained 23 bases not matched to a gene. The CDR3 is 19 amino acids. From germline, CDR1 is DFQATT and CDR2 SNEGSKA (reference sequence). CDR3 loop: CSARGQGLNRDSGSAEAFF. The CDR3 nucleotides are TGCAGTGCTAGAGGACAGGGTCTCAATCGGGATTCGGGGAGCGCTGAAGCTTTCTTT.

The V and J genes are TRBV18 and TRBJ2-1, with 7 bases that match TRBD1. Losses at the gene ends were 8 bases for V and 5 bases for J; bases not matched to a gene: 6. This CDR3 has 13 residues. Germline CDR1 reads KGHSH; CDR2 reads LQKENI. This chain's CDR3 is CASLKDRDNEQFF. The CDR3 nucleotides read TGTGCCAGCCTAAAAGACAGGGACAATGAGCAGTTCTTC.

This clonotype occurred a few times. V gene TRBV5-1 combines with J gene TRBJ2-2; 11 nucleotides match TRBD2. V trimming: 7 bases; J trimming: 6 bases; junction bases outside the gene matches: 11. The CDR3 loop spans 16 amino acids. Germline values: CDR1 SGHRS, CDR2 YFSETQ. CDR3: CASRSGRVVIAGELFF. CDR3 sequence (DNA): TGCGCCAGCCGTAGCGGGAGGGTCGTCATCGCCGGGGAGCTGTTTTTT.

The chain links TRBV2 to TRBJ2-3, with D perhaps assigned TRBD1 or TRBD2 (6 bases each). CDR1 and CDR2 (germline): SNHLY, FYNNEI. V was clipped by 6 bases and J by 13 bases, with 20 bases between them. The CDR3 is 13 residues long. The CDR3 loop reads CASRGGGSQGKYF. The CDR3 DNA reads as TGTGCCAGCAGAGGAGGGGGGTCCCAAGGAAAGTATTTT.

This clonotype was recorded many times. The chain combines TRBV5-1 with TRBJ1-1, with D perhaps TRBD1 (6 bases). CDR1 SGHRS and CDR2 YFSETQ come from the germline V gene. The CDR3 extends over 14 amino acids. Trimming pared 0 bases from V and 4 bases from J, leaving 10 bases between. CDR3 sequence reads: CASSLEGGVTEAFF. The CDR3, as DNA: TGCGCCAGCAGCTTGGAGGGGGGGGTCACTGAAGCTTTCTTT.

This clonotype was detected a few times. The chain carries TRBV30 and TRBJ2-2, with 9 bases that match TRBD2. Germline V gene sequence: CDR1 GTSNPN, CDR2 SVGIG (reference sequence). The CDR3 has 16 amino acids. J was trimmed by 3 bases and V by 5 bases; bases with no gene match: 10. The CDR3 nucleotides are TGTGCCTGGGATGGGGCGGGAGGGCCCTACACCGGGGAGCTGTTTTTT. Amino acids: CAWDGAGGPYTGELFF.

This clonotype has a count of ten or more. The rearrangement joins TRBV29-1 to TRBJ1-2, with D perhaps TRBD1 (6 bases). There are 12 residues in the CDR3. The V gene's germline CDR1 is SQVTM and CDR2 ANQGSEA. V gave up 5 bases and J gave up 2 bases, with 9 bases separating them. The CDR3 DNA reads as TGCAGCGTTCCAGGGGACAACTATGGCTACACCTTC. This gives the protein CSVPGDNYGYTF. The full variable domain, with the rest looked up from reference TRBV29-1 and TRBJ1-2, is SAVISQKPSRDICQRGTSLTIQCQVDSQVTMMFWYRQQPGQSLTLIATANQGSEATYESGFVIDKFPISRPNLTFSTLTVSNMSPEDSSIYLCSVPGDNYGYTFGSGTRLTVV.

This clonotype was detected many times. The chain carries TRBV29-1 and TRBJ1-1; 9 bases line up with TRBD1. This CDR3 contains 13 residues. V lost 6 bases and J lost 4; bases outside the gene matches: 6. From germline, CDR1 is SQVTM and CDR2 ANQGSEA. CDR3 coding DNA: TGCAGCGTACAGGGGGCTGGTCGCACTGAAGCTTTCTTT. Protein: CSVQGAGRTEAFF.

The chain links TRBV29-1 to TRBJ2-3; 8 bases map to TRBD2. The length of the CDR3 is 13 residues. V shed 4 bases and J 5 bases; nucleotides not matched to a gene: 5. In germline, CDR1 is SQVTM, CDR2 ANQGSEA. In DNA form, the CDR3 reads TGCAGCGTTGGAGCGGGAGCTTTAGATACGCAGTATTTT. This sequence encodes CSVGAGALDTQYF.

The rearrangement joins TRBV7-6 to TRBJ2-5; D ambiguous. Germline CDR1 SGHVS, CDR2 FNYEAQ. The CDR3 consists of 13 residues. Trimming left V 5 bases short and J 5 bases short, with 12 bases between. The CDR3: CASSQGWVETQYF. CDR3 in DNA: TGTGCCAGCAGCCAAGGGTGGGTGGAGACCCAGTACTTC.

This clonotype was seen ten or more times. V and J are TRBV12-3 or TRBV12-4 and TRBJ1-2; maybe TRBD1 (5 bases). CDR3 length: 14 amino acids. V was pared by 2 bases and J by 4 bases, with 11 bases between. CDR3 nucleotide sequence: TGTGCCAGCAGTTTACGGGTTGGGGGCTATGGCTACACCTTC. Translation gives CASSLRVGGYGYTF.